This TCR beta chain was obtained from a study of monozygotic twins with inflammatory bowel disease. Whole-study results and caveats: None of the different T cell subtypes could be distinguished from one another. Healthy co-twins, by inverse Simpson, had higher TCRbeta diversity than their siblings with IBD.

For each CDR3 protein, TCRdb gives one entry from its re-call of the 5' RACE reads, without DNA. This listing includes fewer than 350,000 distinct CDR3 sequences. Collection yielded 2 to 3 ml of blood per donor. Notes on this clonotype: What it recognizes is unknown.

CDR1 is DFQATT, CDR2 SNEGSKA, per germline (reference sequence). CDR3 length equals 11 residues. This sequence was found in a human donor with ulcerative colitis or Crohn's disease, or a healthy co-twin of an affected twin (not recorded which). This sequence joins TRBV20-1 and TRBJ1-6. Sequencing was done on a sample of blood. CDR3 residues: CSLRGNSPLHF.